These 18 T cell receptor beta chains were sequenced from one sample in a study of immune heterogeneity within non-small cell lung tumors. Multiplex PCR with 32 V and 13 J primers amplified TCR beta CDR3. MiXCR was run by TCRdb on the multiplex PCR reads, yielding one entry per CDR3 protein. The sample records roughly 3,300 distinct CDR3 sequences, about a fifth being singletons. Template input, which was bulk tumor genomic DNA, totaled 600 to 700 ng per sample. Several widely spaced biopsies per primary tumor were taken during surgery. Samples came from untreated patients having curative surgery for newly diagnosed non-small cell lung cancer. The material sequenced was lung tumor tissue. Receptors originate from a man in his 60s with non-small cell lung cancer.

This chain links TRBV27 with TRBJ2-1; D might be TRBD1 or TRBD2, each matching 6 bases. Germline loops: CDR1 MNHEY, CDR2 SMNVEV (reference sequence). The CDR3 consists of 18 residues. Trimming took off 4 bases at V and 4 bases at J, with 23 bases between the two ends. This chain's CDR3 is CASSWRGKRGMNYNEQFF. In DNA form, the CDR3 reads TGTGCCAGCAGTTGGAGGGGGAAAAGGGGGATGAATTACAATGAGCAGTTCTTC.

This clonotype was seen ten or more times. The chain recombines TRBV6-2 or TRBV6-3 with TRBJ2-1, with D maybe TRBD2 (6 bases). The CDR3 runs to 15 residues. Germline loops: CDR1 MNHEY, CDR2 SVGEGT. V was pared by 8 bases and J by 3 bases, with 17 bases between. As DNA, the CDR3 is TGTGCCAGCGTCGGATGGGACTCCCTCTACAATGAGCAGTTCTTC. This sequence encodes CASVGWDSLYNEQFF.

In its sample, this clonotype was seen once. One end of the junction does not line up with germline, which may come from a read error. V gene TRBV30 combines with J gene TRBJ1-2; 9 bases agree with TRBD1. The germline gives CDR1 GTSNPN, CDR2 SVGIG (reference sequence). The CDR3 has 12 residues. The CDR3 coding sequence is TGTGCCTGGAGGGGACAGGGTGGAGGCTACAACTTC. Translating it yields CAWRGQGGGYNF.

In the case of this clonotype: Its ends do not fully match the called genes, so a read error is possible. V gene TRBV19 combines with J gene TRBJ1-5, with 11 bases matching TRBD1. In germline, CDR1 is LNHDA, CDR2 SQIVND (reference sequence). The CDR3 is 16 residues long. As DNA, the CDR3 is TGTGCCAGTATTAGGACAGGGGGCGCGAGCAACCAGCCCCAGCATTTT. This encodes CASIRTGGASNQPQHF.

Relative to its sample, this clonotype is medium-sized (0.01 to 0.1%). The genes are TRBV2 and TRBJ2-3, with D uncertain. Germline V lookup: CDR1 SNHLY, CDR2 FYNNEI. This CDR3 has 14 residues. V was shortened by 4 bases and J by 4 bases, with 12 bases between the two germline ends. The CDR3 nucleotides are TGTGCCAGCAGTGGGTCCCTACAATCAGATACGCAGTATTTT. Translated, it gives CASSGSLQSDTQYF.

This clonotype is medium-sized in the sample. V and J are TRBV7-9 and TRBJ2-7; no clear D. Trimming removed 8 bases at V and 0 bases at J, with 11 bases between. The CDR3 extends over 13 amino acids. Germline CDR1 is SEHNR and CDR2 is FQNEAQ (reference sequence). The CDR3 reads CASLGPFSYEQYF. The CDR3 nucleotides are TGTGCCAGCCTAGGTCCTTTCTCCTACGAGCAGTACTTC.

This clonotype is labeled medium-sized (0.01 to 0.1%). This sequence joins TRBV2 and TRBJ2-7, with 7 nucleotides matching TRBD1. The CDR3 extends over 12 amino acids. V gave up 6 bases and J gave up 3 bases; unmatched junction bases: 2. Per the germline V gene, CDR1 is SNHLY and CDR2 is FYNNEI. CDR3 nucleotides: TGTGCCAGCAGGGGGGACAGCTACGAGCAGTACTTC. It translates to CASRGDSYEQYF.

This clonotype is deemed medium-sized. V usage is TRBV2 and J usage is TRBJ1-1; possible D gene TRBD1, 5 bases. The germline V and J ends were trimmed by 8 bases and 5 bases, with 15 bases remaining between them. Germline V lookup: CDR1 SNHLY, CDR2 FYNNEI. The CDR3 is made up of 13 amino acids. The CDR3: CASGIQEGTEAFF. As DNA, the CDR3 is TGTGCCAGCGGGATACAGGAGGGGACTGAAGCTTTCTTT.

Worth noting for this clonotype: The junction departs from the called germline gene at one end, perhaps through a read error. This rearrangement joins TRBV12-3 or TRBV12-4 to TRBJ2-2; 9 nucleotides align to TRBD2. This CDR3 is 15 amino acids long. CDR3 sequence: CASCFAGGRAGELFF. DNA of the CDR3: TGTGCCAGCTGTTTTGCGGGAGGGCGGGCGGGGGAGCTGTTTTTT.

About this clonotype itself: A clone one base away is much larger, so this may be a read error. This is likely a read error, given that the CDR3 carries no conserved phenylalanine or tryptophan at its end. The chain couples TRBV7-9 to TRBJ2-7; D possibly corresponds to TRBD2 (6 bases). CDR1 and CDR2 (germline): SEHNR, FQNEAQ (reference sequence). Trimming shortened V by 5 bases and J by 2 bases, and 16 bases separated the two germline ends. This CDR3 spans 15 amino acids. DNA for the CDR3: TGTGCCAGCAGCACTTACCCGACTAGAACCTACGAGCAGTACTTA. It translates to CASSTYPTRTYEQYL.

By share, this clonotype counts as medium-sized. The V and J genes are TRBV9 and TRBJ1-3; 7 bases align to TRBD1. Trimming took 4 bases from V and 4 from J; bases not matched to a gene: 17. The germline CDR1 and CDR2 sequences are SGDLS and YYNGEE. There are 18 residues in the CDR3. DNA of the CDR3: TGTGCCAGCAGCCCCCATTCAAAAGCCGGGGACAGAGGAAACACCATATATTTT. This sequence encodes CASSPHSKAGDRGNTIYF.

This clonotype was counted a few times. A much larger clone sits a single nucleotide away, making a read error possible. This chain uses TRBV11-2 with TRBJ2-5; possibly TRBD2 for D (6 bases). CDR1 SGHAT and CDR2 FQNNGV come from the germline V gene. The CDR3 spans 13 residues. The CDR3 bases are TGTGCCGGCAGCTTGGGACTCGCAGAGACCCAGTACTTC. Protein sequence: CAGSLGLAETQYF.

The V gene is TRBV19, the J gene TRBJ1-2; possibly TRBD1 for D (6 bases). This CDR3 has 19 residues. The V gene's germline CDR1 is LNHDA and CDR2 SQIVND (reference sequence). The CDR3 is CVSSMRSGLAIRGDYGYTF. CDR3 coding DNA: TGTGTTAGTAGTATGAGATCGGGACTCGCGATCAGGGGTGACTATGGCTACACCTTC.

By share, this clonotype ranks as medium-sized (0.01 to 0.1%). The chain couples TRBV24-1 to TRBJ2-1; D gene unclear. V lost 6 bases and J 9 bases, leaving 8 bases between the germline ends. CDR3 length: 11 residues. Germline CDR1 and CDR2: KGHDR and SFDVKD. CDR3: CATSIGSEQFF. The CDR3, as DNA: TGTGCCACCAGTATCGGTAGTGAGCAGTTCTTC.

Sample share makes this clonotype medium-sized. This rearrangement joins TRBV6-1 to TRBJ1-5, with a possible D match to TRBD1 (6 bases). The CDR3 extends over 13 amino acids. From germline, CDR1 is MNHNS and CDR2 SASEGT. V lost 5 bases, J lost 7 bases, and 12 bases lay in between. The CDR3 nucleotides read TGTGCCAGCAGTTTCAGGGGCGAGCAGCCCCAGCATTTT. Amino acids: CASSFRGEQPQHF.

Sample share makes this clonotype medium-sized (0.01 to 0.1%). The chain couples TRBV6-1 to TRBJ1-6; 11 bases line up with TRBD1. In germline, CDR1 is MNHNS, CDR2 SASEGT. The ends lost 6 bases at V and 8 bases at J; junction bases unmatched: 3. This CDR3 is 14 amino acids long. This CDR3 is CASSWTGGDSPLHF. The CDR3 DNA is TGTGCCAGCAGCTGGACAGGGGGCGATTCACCCCTCCACTTT.

Relative to its sample, this clonotype is medium-sized. CDR3 protein: CASSVGRDFYNEQFF. DNA of the CDR3: TGTGCCAGCAGCGTTGGGCGGGACTTCTACAATGAGCAGTTCTTC. The V and J genes are TRBV9 and TRBJ2-1; D is perhaps TRBD2 (6 bases). In germline, CDR1 is SGDLS, CDR2 YYNGEE. The V and J ends lost 2 bases and 3 bases respectively, with 12 bases between them. The CDR3 contains 15 residues.

By share of the sample, this clonotype is medium-sized. The chain recombines TRBV27 with TRBJ2-1, with a tentative D call TRBD1 (8 bases). V gave up 4 bases and J gave up 4 bases, with 23 bases separating them. Germline assignment: CDR1 MNHEY and CDR2 SMNVEV (reference sequence). The CDR3 has 18 amino acids. CDR3 bases: TGTGCCAGCAGTTGGCGGGGGAACAGGGGGATGAATTACAATGAGCAGTTCTTC. This gives the protein CASSWRGNRGMNYNEQFF.